This TCR beta chain was identified in a study of control samples from healthy donors and cancer patients (dated by TCRdb to the early 2020s). Turning to this clone: No antigen is known for it. Nothing much larger sits one base from this clone, and base qualities are not available.

Libraries were prepared through the immunoSEQ multiplex PCR assay. Held by TCRdb, this immuneACCESS table contains in-frame sequences only and omits some clones. Under half of the omission traces to an unresolved V gene where checked; the cause of the rest is unknown. This sample comprises about 160,000 clones, approximately 93% of them detected only once. The top ten clonotypes cover under 7% of the sample. The germline V gene encodes CDR1 SGHRS and CDR2 YFSETQ. V loses 4 bases of germline sequence and J loses 0 bases, and the interval between the two ends is 16 bases. Including the terminal cysteine and phenylalanine, the CDR3 comprises 16 residues. Just the 48-base CDR3 DNA is kept, in frame starting at base 1.

The sample consisted of blood. The clonotype originates from a man younger than 35 in good health. The sequence links TRBV5-1 to TRBJ1-2; TRBD1 is possibly the D segment (5 matching bases). The CDR3 corresponds to CASSLPRGSTNYGYTF. The bases are TGCGCCAGCAGCCTGCCCCGGGGCAGTACTAACTATGGCTACACCTTC.